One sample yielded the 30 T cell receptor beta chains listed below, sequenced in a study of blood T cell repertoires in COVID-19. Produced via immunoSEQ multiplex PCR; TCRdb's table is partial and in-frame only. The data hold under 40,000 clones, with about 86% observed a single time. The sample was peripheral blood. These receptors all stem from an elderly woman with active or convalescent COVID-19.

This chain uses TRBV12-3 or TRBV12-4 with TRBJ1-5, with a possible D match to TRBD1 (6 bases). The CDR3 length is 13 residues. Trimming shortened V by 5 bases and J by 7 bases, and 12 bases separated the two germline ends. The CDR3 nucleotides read TGTGCCAGCAGTGCACAGGGTGGGCAGCCCCAGCATTTT. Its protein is CASSAQGGQPQHF.

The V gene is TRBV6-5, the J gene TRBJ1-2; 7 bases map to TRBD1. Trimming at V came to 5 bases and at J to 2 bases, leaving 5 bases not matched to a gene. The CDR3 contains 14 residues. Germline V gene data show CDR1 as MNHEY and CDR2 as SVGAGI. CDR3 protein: CASSRQGANYGYTF. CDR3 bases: TGTGCCAGCAGTAGACAGGGAGCCAACTATGGCTACACCTTC.

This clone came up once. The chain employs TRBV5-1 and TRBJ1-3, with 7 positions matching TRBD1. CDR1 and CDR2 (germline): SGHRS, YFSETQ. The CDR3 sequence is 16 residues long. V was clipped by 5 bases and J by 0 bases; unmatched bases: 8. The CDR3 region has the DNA TGCGCCAGCAGTCAAACAGGGGCCGTCTCTGGAAACACCATATATTTT. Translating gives CASSQTGAVSGNTIYF.

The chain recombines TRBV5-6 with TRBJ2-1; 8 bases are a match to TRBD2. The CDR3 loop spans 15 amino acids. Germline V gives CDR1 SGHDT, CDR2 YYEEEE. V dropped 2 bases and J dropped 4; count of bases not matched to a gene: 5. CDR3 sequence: CASSFNSGNYNEQFF. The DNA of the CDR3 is TGTGCCAGCAGCTTCAATAGCGGGAATTACAATGAGCAGTTCTTC. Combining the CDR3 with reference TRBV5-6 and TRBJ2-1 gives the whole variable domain DAGVTQSPTHLIKTRGQQVTLRCSPKSGHDTVSWYQQALGQGPQFIFQYYEEEERQRGNFPDRFSGHQFPNYSSELNVNALLLGDSALYLCASSFNSGNYNEQFFGPGTRLTVL.

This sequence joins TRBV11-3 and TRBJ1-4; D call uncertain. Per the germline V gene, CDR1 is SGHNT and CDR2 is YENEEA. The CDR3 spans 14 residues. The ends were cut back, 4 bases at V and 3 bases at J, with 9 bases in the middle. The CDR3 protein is CASSSRDPNEKLFF. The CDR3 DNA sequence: TGTGCCAGCAGCTCGCGGGATCCTAATGAAAAACTGTTTTTT.

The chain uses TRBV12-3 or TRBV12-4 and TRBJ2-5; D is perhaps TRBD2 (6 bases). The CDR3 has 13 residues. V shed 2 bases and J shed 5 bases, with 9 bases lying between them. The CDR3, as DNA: TGTGCCAGCAGTTTACAGGAGGGTGAGACCCAGTACTTC. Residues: CASSLQEGETQYF.

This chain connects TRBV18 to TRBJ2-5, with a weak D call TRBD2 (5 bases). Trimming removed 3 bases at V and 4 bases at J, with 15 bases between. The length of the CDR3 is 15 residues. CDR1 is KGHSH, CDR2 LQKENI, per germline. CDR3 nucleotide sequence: TGTGCCAGCTCACCCCCCCCAATTGGAGGAGAGACCCAGTACTTC. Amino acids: CASSPPPIGGETQYF.

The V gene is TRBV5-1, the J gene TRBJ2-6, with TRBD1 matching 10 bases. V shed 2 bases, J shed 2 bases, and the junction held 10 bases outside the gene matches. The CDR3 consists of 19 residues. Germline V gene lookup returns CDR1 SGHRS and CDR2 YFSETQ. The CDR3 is CASSLNTGQGSAGANVLTF. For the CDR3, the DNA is TGCGCCAGCAGCTTAAATACGGGACAGGGGAGTGCTGGGGCCAACGTCCTGACTTTC.

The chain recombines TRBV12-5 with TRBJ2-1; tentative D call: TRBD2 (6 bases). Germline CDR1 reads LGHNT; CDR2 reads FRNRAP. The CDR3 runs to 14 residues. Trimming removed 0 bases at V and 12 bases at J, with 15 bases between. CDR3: CASGLVGGRSGQFF. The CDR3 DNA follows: TGTGCTAGTGGTTTGGTCGGGGGACGGTCCGGGCAGTTCTTC.

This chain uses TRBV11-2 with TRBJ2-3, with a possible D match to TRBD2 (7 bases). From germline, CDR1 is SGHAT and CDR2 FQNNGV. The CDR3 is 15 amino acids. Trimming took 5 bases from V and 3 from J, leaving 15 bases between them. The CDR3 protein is CASSSMGGLTDTQYF. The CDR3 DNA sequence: TGTGCCAGCAGCAGTATGGGGGGGCTGACAGATACGCAGTATTTT.

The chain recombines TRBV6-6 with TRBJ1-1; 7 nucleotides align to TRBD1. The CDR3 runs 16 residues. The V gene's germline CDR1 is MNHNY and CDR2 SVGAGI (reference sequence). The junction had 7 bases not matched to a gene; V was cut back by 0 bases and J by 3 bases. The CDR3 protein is CASSYSRAGGYTEAFF. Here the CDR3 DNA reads TGTGCCAGCAGTTACTCTCGGGCAGGGGGGTACACTGAAGCTTTCTTT.

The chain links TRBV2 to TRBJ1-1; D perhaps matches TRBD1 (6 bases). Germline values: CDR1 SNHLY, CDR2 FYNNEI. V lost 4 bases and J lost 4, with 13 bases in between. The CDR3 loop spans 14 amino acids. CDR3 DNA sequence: TGTGCCAGCAGTGTTTCGGGGGGGCCCACTGAAGCTTTCTTT. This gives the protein CASSVSGGPTEAFF.

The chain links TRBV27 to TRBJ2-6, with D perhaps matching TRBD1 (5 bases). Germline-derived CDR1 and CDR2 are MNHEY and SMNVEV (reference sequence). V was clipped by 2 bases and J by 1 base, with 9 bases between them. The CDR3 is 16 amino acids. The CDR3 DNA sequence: TGTGCCAGCAGTTTAAACAGGCCTTCTGGGGCCAACGTCCTGACTTTC. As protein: CASSLNRPSGANVLTF. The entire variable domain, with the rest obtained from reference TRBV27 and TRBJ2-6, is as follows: EAQVTQNPRYLITVTGKKLTVTCSQNMNHEYMSWYRQDPGLGLRQIYYSMNVEVTDKGDVPEGYKVSRKEKRNFPLILESPSPNQTSLYFCASSLNRPSGANVLTFGAGSRLTVL.

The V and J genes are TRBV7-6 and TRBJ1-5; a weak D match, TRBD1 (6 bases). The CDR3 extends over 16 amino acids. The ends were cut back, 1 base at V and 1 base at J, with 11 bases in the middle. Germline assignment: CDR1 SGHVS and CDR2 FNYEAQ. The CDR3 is CASSLEGGVSNQPQHF. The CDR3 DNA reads TGTGCCAGCAGCTTAGAGGGGGGGGTAAGCAATCAGCCCCAGCATTTT.

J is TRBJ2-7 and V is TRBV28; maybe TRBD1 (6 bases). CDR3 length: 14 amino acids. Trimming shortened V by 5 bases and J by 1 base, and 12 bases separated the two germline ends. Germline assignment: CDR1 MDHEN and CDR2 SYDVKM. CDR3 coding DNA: TGTGCCAGCAGTAGGGGGAGCGGATCCTACGAGCAGTACTTC. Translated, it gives CASSRGSGSYEQYF.

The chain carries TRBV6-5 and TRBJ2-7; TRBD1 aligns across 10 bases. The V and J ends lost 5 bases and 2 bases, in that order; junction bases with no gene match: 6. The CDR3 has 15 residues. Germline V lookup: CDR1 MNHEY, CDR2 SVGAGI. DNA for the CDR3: TGTGCCAGCAGTCCGCAGGGACAGGGGACCTACGAGCAGTACTTC. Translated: CASSPQGQGTYEQYF.

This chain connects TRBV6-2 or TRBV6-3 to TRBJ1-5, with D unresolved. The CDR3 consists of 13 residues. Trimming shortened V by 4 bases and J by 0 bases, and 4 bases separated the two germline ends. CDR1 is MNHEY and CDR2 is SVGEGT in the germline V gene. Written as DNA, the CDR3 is TGTGCCAGCAGTTCGTATAGCAATCAGCCCCAGCATTTT. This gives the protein CASSSYSNQPQHF.

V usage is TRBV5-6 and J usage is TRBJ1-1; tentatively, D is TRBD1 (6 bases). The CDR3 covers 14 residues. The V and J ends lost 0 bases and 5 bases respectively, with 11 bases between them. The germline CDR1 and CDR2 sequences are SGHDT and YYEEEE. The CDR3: CASSLVAGVTEAFF. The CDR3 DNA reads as TGTGCCAGCAGCTTGGTGGCAGGGGTTACTGAAGCTTTCTTT.

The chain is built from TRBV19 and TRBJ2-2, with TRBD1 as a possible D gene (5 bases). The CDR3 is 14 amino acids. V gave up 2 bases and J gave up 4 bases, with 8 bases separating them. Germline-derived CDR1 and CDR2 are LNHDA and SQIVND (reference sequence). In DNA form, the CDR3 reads TGTGCCAGTAGTATACAAGGGGTCACCGGGGAGCTGTTTTTT. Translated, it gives CASSIQGVTGELFF.

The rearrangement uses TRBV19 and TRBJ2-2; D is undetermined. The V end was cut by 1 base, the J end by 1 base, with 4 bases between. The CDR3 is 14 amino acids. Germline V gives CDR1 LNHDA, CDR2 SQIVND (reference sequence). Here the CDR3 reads CASSIVKNTGELFF. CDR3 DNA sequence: TGTGCCAGTAGTATAGTCAAGAACACCGGGGAGCTGTTTTTT.

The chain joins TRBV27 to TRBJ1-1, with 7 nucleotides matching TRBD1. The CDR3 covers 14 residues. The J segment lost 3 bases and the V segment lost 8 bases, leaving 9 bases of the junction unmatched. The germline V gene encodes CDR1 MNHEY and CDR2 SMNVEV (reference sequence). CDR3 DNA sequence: TGTGCCAGCGGTAAAACAGGGGCCTACACTGAAGCTTTCTTT. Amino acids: CASGKTGAYTEAFF.

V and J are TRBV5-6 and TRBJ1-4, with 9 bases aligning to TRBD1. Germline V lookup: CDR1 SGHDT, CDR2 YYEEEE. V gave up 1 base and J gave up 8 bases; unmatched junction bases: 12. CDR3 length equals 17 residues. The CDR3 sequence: CASSLIGQGLSGEKLFF. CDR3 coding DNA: TGTGCCAGCAGCTTGATAGGACAGGGGCTTTCGGGGGAAAAACTGTTTTTT. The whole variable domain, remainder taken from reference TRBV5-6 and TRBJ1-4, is DAGVTQSPTHLIKTRGQQVTLRCSPKSGHDTVSWYQQALGQGPQFIFQYYEEEERQRGNFPDRFSGHQFPNYSSELNVNALLLGDSALYLCASSLIGQGLSGEKLFFGSGTQLSVL.

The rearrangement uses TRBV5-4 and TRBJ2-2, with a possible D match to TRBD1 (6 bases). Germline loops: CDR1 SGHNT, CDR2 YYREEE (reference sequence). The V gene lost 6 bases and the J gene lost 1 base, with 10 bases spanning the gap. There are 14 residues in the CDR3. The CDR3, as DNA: TGTGCCAGCAACCCGGGACAGAACACCGGGGAGCTGTTTTTT. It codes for CASNPGQNTGELFF.

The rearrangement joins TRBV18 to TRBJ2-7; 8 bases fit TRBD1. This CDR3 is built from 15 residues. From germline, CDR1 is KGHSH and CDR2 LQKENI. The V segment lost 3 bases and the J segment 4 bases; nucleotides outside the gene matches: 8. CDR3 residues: CASSPAGTGVYEQYF. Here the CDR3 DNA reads TGTGCCAGCTCACCCGCCGGGACAGGAGTTTACGAGCAGTACTTC.

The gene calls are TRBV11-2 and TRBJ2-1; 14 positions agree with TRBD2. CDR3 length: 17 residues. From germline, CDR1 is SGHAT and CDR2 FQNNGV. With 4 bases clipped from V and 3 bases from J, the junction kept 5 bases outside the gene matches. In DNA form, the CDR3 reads TGTGCCAGCAGCTCGGGGACTAGCGGGAGAGGCTACAATGAGCAGTTCTTC. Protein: CASSSGTSGRGYNEQFF.

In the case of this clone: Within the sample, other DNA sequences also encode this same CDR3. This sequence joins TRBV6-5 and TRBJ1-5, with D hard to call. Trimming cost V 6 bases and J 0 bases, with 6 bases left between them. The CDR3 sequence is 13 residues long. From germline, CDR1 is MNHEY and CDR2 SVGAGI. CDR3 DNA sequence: TGTGCCAGCAGACAGAATAGCAATCAGCCCCAGCATTTT. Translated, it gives CASRQNSNQPQHF.

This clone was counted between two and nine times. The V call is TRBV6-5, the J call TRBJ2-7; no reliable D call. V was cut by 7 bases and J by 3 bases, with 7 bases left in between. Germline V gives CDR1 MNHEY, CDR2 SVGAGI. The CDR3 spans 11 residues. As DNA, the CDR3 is TGTGCCAGCATGGCAAGCTACGAGCAGTACTTC. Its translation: CASMASYEQYF.

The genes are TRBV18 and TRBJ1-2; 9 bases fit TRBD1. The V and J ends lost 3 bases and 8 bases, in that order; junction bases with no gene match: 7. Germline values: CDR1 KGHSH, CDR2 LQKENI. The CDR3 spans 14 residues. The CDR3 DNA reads TGTGCCAGCTCACCCAACACAGGGGGCGGAGGCTACACCTTC. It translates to CASSPNTGGGGYTF.

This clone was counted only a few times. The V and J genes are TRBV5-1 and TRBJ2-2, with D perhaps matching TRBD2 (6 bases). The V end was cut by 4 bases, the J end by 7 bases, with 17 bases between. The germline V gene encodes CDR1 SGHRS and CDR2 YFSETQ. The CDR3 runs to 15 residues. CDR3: CASSLEAGPSGELFF. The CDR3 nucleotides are TGCGCCAGCAGCCTGGAGGCGGGGCCCAGCGGGGAGCTGTTTTTT.

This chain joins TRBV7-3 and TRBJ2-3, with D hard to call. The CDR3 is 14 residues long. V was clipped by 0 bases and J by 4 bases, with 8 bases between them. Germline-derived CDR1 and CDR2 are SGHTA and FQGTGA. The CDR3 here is CASSLTRSADTQYF. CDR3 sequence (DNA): TGTGCCAGCAGCTTAACGCGGTCTGCAGATACGCAGTATTTT.